Presented here are 28 T cell receptor beta chains from one specimen sequenced in a study of T cells in localized non-small cell lung cancer. Using immunoSEQ multiplex PCR, the repertoire was profiled, and TCRdb retains in-frame clones only, with some absent. Altogether some 28,000 clones are present, around 90% being singletons, with the ten largest covering 6% to 7%. Sequences were derived from peripheral blood, sampled before any cancer treatment. The receptors come from a male donor older than 55 with stage I lung adenocarcinoma.

This clone showed up just a few times. The rearrangement uses TRBV5-1 and TRBJ1-6, with D possibly TRBD1 on 5 matching bases. Trimming stripped 4 bases from V and 4 bases from J, with 12 bases between. Germline CDR1 SGHRS, CDR2 YFSETQ. The length of the CDR3 is 15 residues. Here the CDR3 reads CASSQGQEYNSPLHF. The CDR3 DNA reads as TGCGCCAGCAGCCAGGGCCAGGAGTATAATTCACCCCTCCACTTT.

The rearrangement joins TRBV19 to TRBJ1-2; 7 bases are a match to TRBD1. The CDR3 totals 14 residues. V was clipped by 10 bases and J by 4 bases; unmatched bases: 12. Germline V lookup: CDR1 LNHDA, CDR2 SQIVND (reference sequence). In nucleotides, the CDR3 is TGTGCCACACGAGGGACAGAATCACTCTATGGCTACACCTTC. This encodes CATRGTESLYGYTF. Based on the CDR3 plus reference TRBV19 and TRBJ1-2, the full variable domain is DGGITQSPKYLFRKEGQNVTLSCEQNLNHDAMYWYRQDPGQGLRLIYYSQIVNDFQKGDIAEGYSVSREKKESFPLTVTSAQKNPTAFYLCATRGTESLYGYTFGSGTRLTVV.

The chain carries TRBV5-5 and TRBJ1-2; no clear D. Germline CDR1 and CDR2: SGHKS and YYEKEE (reference sequence). Trimming shortened V by 4 bases and J by 0 bases, and 13 bases separated the two germline ends. The CDR3 is 15 amino acids. CDR3: CASSRVESANYGYTF. The CDR3 nucleotides read TGTGCCAGCAGCCGAGTGGAGTCAGCTAACTATGGCTACACCTTC.

The rearrangement uses TRBV7-2 and TRBJ2-3; D unclear. Germline loops: CDR1 SGHTA, CDR2 FQGNSA. This CDR3 contains 14 residues. V was shortened by 1 base and J by 4 bases, with 9 bases between the two germline ends. The CDR3 DNA reads TGTGCCAGCAGCTTAGATTTCGTGGCAGATACGCAGTATTTT. Its protein product is CASSLDFVADTQYF.

The chain links TRBV27 to TRBJ2-7; TRBD1 is a possible D gene (6 bases). Trimming left V 0 bases short and J 2 bases short, with 8 bases between. CDR1 MNHEY and CDR2 SMNVEV come from the germline V gene (reference sequence). CDR3 length equals 14 residues. In DNA form, the CDR3 reads TGTGCCAGCAGTTTATCACAGGGACCCTACGAGCAGTACTTC. This sequence encodes CASSLSQGPYEQYF.

The rearrangement links TRBV18 to TRBJ2-5, with 14 bases identical to TRBD2. The V gene's germline CDR1 is KGHSH and CDR2 LQKENI. V lost 3 bases and J lost 4; bases outside the gene matches: 10. This CDR3 has 18 residues. This CDR3 is CASSPGLAGGSPTETQYF. CDR3 bases: TGTGCCAGCTCACCTGGACTAGCGGGGGGCTCGCCAACAGAGACCCAGTACTTC.

V usage is TRBV6-1 and J usage is TRBJ2-7, with D tentatively TRBD1 (5 bases). The CDR3 has 15 amino acids. Germline CDR1 is MNHNS and CDR2 is SASEGT. The V gene lost 4 bases and the J gene lost 1 base, with 14 bases spanning the gap. This chain's CDR3 is CASSVQGSESYEQYF. CDR3 in DNA: TGTGCCAGCAGTGTGCAGGGCTCAGAGTCCTACGAGCAGTACTTC.

This clone occurred once. The rearrangement links TRBV11-2 to TRBJ2-7; TRBD1 aligns across 7 bases. CDR3 size: 15 residues. V gave up 6 bases and J gave up 2 bases; unmatched junction bases: 10. Germline V CDR1 and CDR2: SGHAT, FQNNGV. The CDR3 here is CASSYPPGQPYEQYF. DNA for the CDR3: TGTGCCAGCAGTTACCCGCCGGGACAGCCCTACGAGCAGTACTTC.

This chain uses TRBV28 with TRBJ1-6; D is undetermined. CDR3 length: 17 amino acids. Germline CDR1 is MDHEN and CDR2 is SYDVKM. The V and J ends lost 6 bases and 2 bases respectively, with 17 bases between them. The CDR3 protein is CASSPGRETAYNSPLHF. The CDR3 region has the DNA TGTGCCAGCAGCCCCGGGAGGGAGACCGCCTATAATTCACCCCTCCACTTT.

V is TRBV18 and J is TRBJ2-3; 8 bases fit TRBD1. The J segment lost 6 bases and the V segment lost 3 bases, leaving 8 bases of the junction unmatched. This CDR3 comprises 15 residues. Germline V gene lookup returns CDR1 KGHSH and CDR2 LQKENI. CDR3 nucleotide sequence: TGTGCCAGCTCACCCTCCGGACAGGGAACCGATACGCAGTATTTT. Its protein product is CASSPSGQGTDTQYF.

This clone occurred a few times. This sequence joins TRBV12-5 and TRBJ2-5; D is perhaps TRBD1 (5 bases). Per germline, CDR1 LGHNT and CDR2 FRNRAP. The V end was cut by 2 bases, the J end by 5 bases, with 18 bases between. The CDR3 consists of 16 residues. In DNA form, the CDR3 reads TGTGCTAGTGGTTTGTCCCATTTCGGACAAGGGGAGACCCAGTACTTC. Its translation: CASGLSHFGQGETQYF.

CDR3 DNA: TGTGCCAGCAGTCGGGACTCCTTCGGGTCACCCCTCCACTTT. Residues: CASSRDSFGSPLHF. The genes are TRBV6-4 and TRBJ1-6; D may be TRBD1 (5 bases). Trimming cost V 5 bases and J 10 bases, with 15 bases left between them. There are 14 residues in the CDR3. CDR1 MRHNA and CDR2 SNTAGT come from the germline V gene.

This rearrangement joins TRBV7-6 to TRBJ1-5; the match to TRBD1 covers 10 bases. Looked up from germline, CDR1 is SGHVS and CDR2 is FNYEAQ. This CDR3 has 14 residues. Trimming cost V 3 bases and J 10 bases; bases outside gene matches: 6. The DNA of the CDR3 is TGTGCCAGCAGCTTCGGGACAGGGGTAGGACCCCAGCATTTT. Translated: CASSFGTGVGPQHF.

This sequence joins TRBV5-1 and TRBJ2-7; D is possibly TRBD1 (5 bases). Germline CDR1 and CDR2: SGHRS and YFSETQ. V lost 7 bases, J lost 0 bases, and 14 bases lay in between. CDR3 size: 14 residues. CDR3 residues: CASQEQVSSYEQYF. In nucleotides, the CDR3 is TGCGCCAGCCAGGAACAGGTGAGCTCCTACGAGCAGTACTTC.

The V call is TRBV4-2, the J call TRBJ2-2; D gene unclear. Trimming removed 0 bases at V and 4 bases at J, with 9 bases between. Germline lookup yields CDR1 LGHNA and CDR2 YNFKEQ. The CDR3 is 15 residues long. CDR3 sequence (DNA): TGTGCCAGCAGCCAAGATGTAGCTTCCACCGGGGAGCTGTTTTTT. Protein sequence: CASSQDVASTGELFF.

The V and J genes are TRBV28 and TRBJ2-6, with 7 nucleotides matching TRBD1. This CDR3 is 15 amino acids long. Germline CDR1 is MDHEN and CDR2 is SYDVKM. J gave up 2 bases and V 5 bases, and 3 bases lay outside the gene matches. Here the CDR3 DNA reads TGTGCCAGCAGTGTCCAGGGGGCTGGGGCCAACGTCCTGACTTTC. It translates to CASSVQGAGANVLTF.

The chain combines TRBV19 with TRBJ1-1; 8 nucleotides align to TRBD1. The germline CDR1 and CDR2 sequences are LNHDA and SQIVND (reference sequence). The CDR3 contains 15 residues. The V and J ends lost 5 bases and 5 bases, in that order; junction bases with no gene match: 10. The CDR3 DNA is TGTGCCAGTAGTTTTCAGGGGGCGGCTGGGACTGAAGCTTTCTTT. It codes for CASSFQGAAGTEAFF.

The genes are TRBV11-2 and TRBJ2-2; D possibly uses TRBD1 or TRBD2 (6 bases each). CDR1 SGHAT and CDR2 FQNNGV come from the germline V gene. The CDR3 extends over 16 amino acids. V lost 5 bases to trimming and J lost 5 bases, with 18 bases between them. In nucleotides, the CDR3 is TGTGCCAGCAGCGCCGCACAGGGAGGAGGGACCGGGGAGCTGTTTTTT. As protein: CASSAAQGGGTGELFF.

V and J are TRBV28 and TRBJ2-6; 7 nucleotides match TRBD1. The CDR3 has 17 amino acids. The germline gives CDR1 MDHEN, CDR2 SYDVKM. The V segment lost 2 bases and the J segment 0 bases; nucleotides outside the gene matches: 4. The DNA for the CDR3 is TGTGCCAGCAGTTTACGGGACAGAGTCTCTGGGGCCAACGTCCTGACTTTC. It encodes CASSLRDRVSGANVLTF.

This chain uses TRBV18 with TRBJ2-1; D is perhaps TRBD2 (6 bases). The CDR3 spans 14 residues. V shed 4 bases and J shed 0 bases, with 7 bases lying between them. Germline V lookup: CDR1 KGHSH, CDR2 LQKENI. CDR3 sequence (DNA): TGTGCCAGCTCACGCGGGGTCTCCTACAATGAGCAGTTCTTC. It specifies CASSRGVSYNEQFF.

The chain combines TRBV28 with TRBJ1-5, with D perhaps matching TRBD1 (6 bases). Germline CDR1 and CDR2: MDHEN and SYDVKM. The CDR3 spans 15 residues. V was trimmed by 2 bases and J by 7 bases, leaving 15 bases between them. The CDR3 DNA follows: TGTGCCAGCAGTTTACTGGGGGGCATGATCCAGCCCCAGCATTTT. Translating it yields CASSLLGGMIQPQHF.

The chain employs TRBV7-9 and TRBJ2-1; D gene uncertain. The CDR3 sequence is 14 residues long. V was trimmed by 5 bases and J by 4 bases, leaving 12 bases between them. Per the germline V gene, CDR1 is SEHNR and CDR2 is FQNEAQ (reference sequence). The CDR3 is CASSHLPAYNEQFF. CDR3 DNA sequence: TGTGCCAGCAGCCACTTGCCGGCGTACAATGAGCAGTTCTTC.

The gene calls are TRBV7-2 and TRBJ1-1, with 8 bases matching TRBD1. The germline gives CDR1 SGHTA, CDR2 FQGNSA. J was trimmed by 8 bases and V by 1 base; bases with no gene match: 9. This CDR3 contains 15 residues. In DNA form, the CDR3 reads TGTGCCAGCAGCTTAGTTCCGGGACAGGTAGCAGAAGCTTTCTTT. Translated, it gives CASSLVPGQVAEAFF.

This chain uses TRBV18 with TRBJ2-7, with TRBD1 as a possible D gene (6 bases). The CDR3 has 15 amino acids. V was clipped by 1 base and J by 3 bases, with 13 bases between them. Germline lookup yields CDR1 KGHSH and CDR2 LQKENI. CDR3 protein: CASSPRDTGIYEQYF. In DNA form, the CDR3 reads TGTGCCAGCTCACCACGGGATACAGGGATCTACGAGCAGTACTTC. The full variable domain, its missing parts supplied by reference TRBV18 and TRBJ2-7, is NAGVMQNPRHLVRRRGQEARLRCSPMKGHSHVYWYRQLPEEGLKFMVYLQKENIIDESGMPKERFSAEFPKEGPSILRIQQVVRGDSAAYFCASSPRDTGIYEQYFGPGTRLTVT.

The rearrangement links TRBV10-3 to TRBJ2-3, with D tentatively TRBD1 or TRBD2 (5 bases each). CDR3 size: 15 residues. Trimming pared 7 bases from V and 1 base from J, leaving 15 bases between. Germline CDR1 reads ENHRY; CDR2 reads SYGVKD. The CDR3 DNA sequence: TGTGCCATCACCCCGAGGCAGGGAGGCACAGATACGCAGTATTTT. Translation gives CAITPRQGGTDTQYF.

V is TRBV14 and J is TRBJ2-1; the match to TRBD2 covers 14 bases. Trimming at V came to 1 base and at J to 8 bases, leaving 1 base not matched to a gene. Germline CDR1 SGHDN, CDR2 FVKESK. CDR3 length: 15 amino acids. The CDR3 DNA sequence: TGTGCCAGCAGCCAAGGACTAGCGGGGGGGTATGAGCAGTTCTTC. It yields the protein CASSQGLAGGYEQFF.

The chain recombines TRBV20-1 with TRBJ1-2; D gene ambiguous. Deletions cut 6 bases from V and 8 bases from J, with 13 bases between. Germline V gene sequence: CDR1 DFQATT, CDR2 SNEGSKA (reference sequence). This CDR3 comprises 11 residues. The CDR3 region is CSALDQGGYTF. The CDR3 nucleotides read TGCAGTGCCTTGGATCAAGGGGGCTACACCTTC.

This clone was seen only once. The genes are TRBV18 and TRBJ2-2, with D perhaps TRBD1 or TRBD2 (5 bases each). Per germline, CDR1 KGHSH and CDR2 LQKENI. This CDR3 spans 14 amino acids. Trimming shortened V by 6 bases and J by 6 bases, and 14 bases separated the two germline ends. CDR3 DNA: TGTGCCAGCTCGGCAGGGACGGGTGCCGGGGAGCTGTTTTTT. Protein product: CASSAGTGAGELFF.